This T cell receptor beta chain originates from a study of T cell repertoires in cytomegalovirus infection. Study-wide context: CMV infection plus the matching HLA type was flagged by public TCR beta signatures.

A single record per CDR3 protein comes from TCRdb applying MiXCR to the reads. The data show 250,000 or so distinct CDR3 sequences, with around 15% seen just once and less than 60% held by the top ten. This clonotype was counted a few times. Germline V gene lookup returns CDR1 SQVTM and CDR2 ANQGSEA. The V gene end was trimmed by 0 bases and the J gene end by 3 bases; junction bases not matched to a gene: 5. CDR3 size: 16 residues. Source material: CD8+ T cells from PBMCs. The source is a human donor in good health (CMV status not recorded). Some clones in this sample may be carry-over from other donors' samples. V is TRBV29-1 and J is TRBJ2-2; 9 bases fit TRBD1. The DNA of the CDR3 is TGCAGCGTTGAAGACCCCGGACAGGGGTACACCGGGGAGCTGTTTTTT. Encoded protein: CSVEDPGQGYTGELFF.